This T cell receptor (beta chain) stems from a study of CD8+ T cells in alopecia areata. Looking at the study overall: The drug, oral tofacitinib, was given to treated patients at 5 to 10 mg twice daily.

Following RNA extraction, reverse transcription yielded cDNA that acted as the sequencing template. The repertoire was sequenced with immunoSEQ multiplex PCR; TCRdb's copy has only in-frame clones and lacks some. Among roughly 250,000 clones listed, under 80% were seen once. There are a few counts of this clone. This receptor was identified in a human donor with alopecia areata. The input for sequencing was CD4+ T cells sorted from blood, taken at week 0.

CDR3 in amino acids: CAWSAKDEAFF. The CDR3 DNA sequence: TGTGCCTGGAGTGCGAAGGATGAAGCTTTCTTT. The rearrangement links TRBV30 to TRBJ1-1; no clear D. The CDR3 runs 11 residues. Trimming took 1 base from V and 7 from J, leaving 7 bases between them. The V gene's germline CDR1 is GTSNPN and CDR2 SVGIG (reference sequence).